This T cell receptor (beta chain) stems from a study of cytomegalovirus exposure and HLA in healthy donors. The PCR had 60 Vbeta and 13 Jbeta primers. Authors' data handling: A later analysis tallied about 80 million unique TCR beta chains, 9 million to 12 million of them shared. Data came from immunoSEQ multiplex PCR; TCRdb stores just in-frame clones and leaves some out. D and trimming were read from the DNA, whereas the V and J calls and clone size are those reported in that table. This sample yields over 100,000 clones, of which about 73% are seen a single time; roughly 3.1% belongs to the top ten. Of note for this clone: No antigen is known for it.

Whole-study results and caveats: In vitro experiments confirmed that a few CMV-associated chains were specific for CMV antigens. The sole available immune exposure information was CMV serostatus. TCR beta sequences numbering 15,000 to 20,000 were associated with HLA alleles at 0.05 false discovery rate in a later analysis.

The sequenced sample was PBMCs. This clonotype originated in a young woman in good health and CMV-seropositive.

Here the CDR3 DNA reads TGTGCCAGCAGCCACCGGGACAACTCCTACGAGCAGTACTTC. It encodes CASSHRDNSYEQYF. J is TRBJ2-7 and V is TRBV7-9, with D possibly TRBD1 on 6 matching bases. Germline V CDR1 and CDR2: SEHNR, FQNEAQ (reference sequence). The CDR3 contains 14 residues. V was clipped by 5 bases and J by 0 bases, with 11 bases between them.